The 30 T cell receptor beta chains below all came from one sample that was sequenced in a study of cytomegalovirus exposure and HLA in healthy donors. In the PCR, 60 Vbeta and 13 Jbeta primers were used. The data were produced by immunoSEQ multiplex PCR, yet TCRdb's version contains in-frame clones alone and is incomplete. Counted here are 170,000 or so clones, around 80% occurring once; the ten biggest clones make up approximately 1.5%. Material: PBMCs. Receptors were obtained from a woman in her 30s in good health and CMV-seropositive.

This clone was seen just once. The V and J genes are TRBV4-3 and TRBJ2-1; 8 nucleotides align to TRBD2. The V gene's germline CDR1 is LGHNA and CDR2 YSLEER. This CDR3 has 18 residues. The ends lost 0 bases at V and 10 bases at J; junction bases unmatched: 17. CDR3 sequence (DNA): TGCGCCAGCAGCCAAGATATCAATAGGGAGCGGGAGTACCGGGAGCAGTTCTTC. Residues: CASSQDINREREYREQFF.

V and J are TRBV19 and TRBJ1-1; perhaps TRBD1 as D (6 bases). CDR1 is LNHDA and CDR2 is SQIVND in the germline V gene (reference sequence). Deletions cut 6 bases from V and 6 bases from J, with 11 bases between. There are 12 residues in the CDR3. The CDR3 region is CASSLGAPEAFF. CDR3 nucleotide sequence: TGTGCCAGTAGCCTGGGGGCACCTGAAGCTTTCTTT.

The rearrangement joins TRBV30 to TRBJ2-1; the match to TRBD1 covers 7 bases. The CDR3 length is 12 residues. V lost 1 base and J lost 7; bases outside the gene matches: 1. Germline V gene sequence: CDR1 GTSNPN, CDR2 SVGIG (reference sequence). CDR3 bases: TGTGCCTGGAGTGCACAGGGGAATGAGCAGTTCTTC. Translating gives CAWSAQGNEQFF.

The chain links TRBV7-2 to TRBJ2-2; maybe TRBD2 (5 bases). The CDR3 is made up of 16 amino acids. The germline V gene has CDR1 SGHTA and CDR2 FQGNSA. The V gene lost 1 base and the J gene lost 1 base, with 10 bases spanning the gap. CDR3 sequence reads: CASSLGRGMNTGELFF. For the CDR3, the DNA is TGTGCCAGCAGCTTAGGTAGAGGGATGAACACCGGGGAGCTGTTTTTT. Complete variable domain (other parts from reference TRBV7-2 and TRBJ2-2): GAGVSQSPSNKVTEKGKDVELRCDPISGHTALYWYRQSLGQGLEFLIYFQGNSAPDKSGLPSDRFSAERTGGSVSTLTIQRTQQEDSAVYLCASSLGRGMNTGELFFGEGSRLTVL.

CDR3 coding DNA: TGTGCCACCAGCACTGGACTAGCCGGTAATGAGCAGTTCTTC. Residues: CATSTGLAGNEQFF. The chain carries TRBV15 and TRBJ2-1, with 8 bases identical to TRBD2. The CDR3 consists of 14 residues. V lost 4 bases and J lost 7; bases outside the gene matches: 6. CDR1 is LNHNV and CDR2 is YYDKDF in the germline V gene (reference sequence).

DNA of the CDR3: TGTGCCAGCAGTCCCGCCGGGACTCCTGCGTTCTTC. Protein product: CASSPAGTPAFF. The genes are TRBV27 and TRBJ2-1; D may be TRBD2 (6 bases). Germline V lookup: CDR1 MNHEY, CDR2 SMNVEV (reference sequence). The germline V and J ends were trimmed by 5 bases and 15 bases, with 17 bases remaining between them. The CDR3 is 12 amino acids.

The chain links TRBV6-4 to TRBJ2-1; TRBD2 agrees at 8 bases. The CDR3 contains 15 residues. V lost 5 bases and J lost 5; bases outside the gene matches: 8. Germline-derived CDR1 and CDR2 are MRHNA and SNTAGT. The CDR3 loop is CASSQASGSNNEQFF. As DNA, the CDR3 is TGTGCCAGCAGTCAGGCTAGCGGGTCAAACAATGAGCAGTTCTTC.

The V call is TRBV6-5, the J call TRBJ2-2, with 7 bases lining up with TRBD1. CDR1 and CDR2 (germline): MNHEY, SVGAGI. The CDR3 consists of 15 residues. Unmatched junction bases numbered 3, after V lost 3 bases and J lost 2 bases. The CDR3 DNA reads TGTGCCAGCAGTTATGAGGGGGCAAACACCGGGGAGCTGTTTTTT. The encoded protein is CASSYEGANTGELFF.

The V call is TRBV11-3, the J call TRBJ2-7; D perhaps matches TRBD2 (6 bases). The CDR3 is 14 residues long. Trimming left V 1 base short and J 4 bases short, with 11 bases between. Germline values: CDR1 SGHNT, CDR2 YENEEA. CDR3 amino acids: CASSLGGTVYEQYF. CDR3 DNA: TGTGCCAGCAGCTTAGGCGGGACTGTATACGAGCAGTACTTC.

This clone was found a few times. J is TRBJ2-1 and V is TRBV11-2, with D possibly being TRBD2 (5 bases). With 4 bases removed from V and 4 bases from J, the gap between germline ends came to 17 bases. Looked up from germline, CDR1 is SGHAT and CDR2 is FQNNGV. The CDR3 runs 16 residues. The CDR3 protein is CASSSVTTLIYNEQFF. In nucleotides, the CDR3 is TGTGCCAGCAGCTCTGTGACTACGCTTATATACAATGAGCAGTTCTTC.

DNA for the CDR3: TGTGCCAGCAGTGCCCGAGACAGGGGGACCTACAATGAGCAGTTCTTC. Encoded protein: CASSARDRGTYNEQFF. The V call is TRBV6-1, the J call TRBJ2-1, with 9 bases aligning to TRBD1. J gave up 2 bases and V 4 bases, and 6 bases lay outside the gene matches. This CDR3 spans 16 amino acids. Germline CDR1 reads MNHNS; CDR2 reads SASEGT.

This chain connects TRBV7-6 to TRBJ2-3; D possibly corresponds to TRBD2 (6 bases). In germline, CDR1 is SGHVS, CDR2 FNYEAQ. This CDR3 is 16 amino acids long. Trimming removed 0 bases at V and 2 bases at J, with 12 bases between. The CDR3 region is CASSLAGRGNTDTQYF. In DNA, the CDR3 is TGTGCCAGCAGCTTAGCAGGGCGGGGTAACACAGATACGCAGTATTTT.

The chain combines TRBV28 with TRBJ2-2; the D is unclear. V lost 2 bases, J lost 7 bases, and 8 bases lay in between. The germline CDR1 and CDR2 sequences are MDHEN and SYDVKM. This CDR3 spans 13 amino acids. The DNA for the CDR3 is TGTGCCAGCAGTTTAACAAAAAGCGGGGAGCTGTTTTTT. Its protein is CASSLTKSGELFF.

This clone has more than one count but fewer than ten. The chain employs TRBV11-2 and TRBJ2-5, with 8 bases fitting TRBD1. The germline CDR1 and CDR2 sequences are SGHAT and FQNNGV. There are 13 residues in the CDR3. J gave up 4 bases and V 5 bases, and 3 bases lay outside the gene matches. The CDR3 sequence is CASSLGQGETQYF. The CDR3 bases are TGTGCCAGCAGCCTAGGACAGGGAGAGACCCAGTACTTC.

The V gene is TRBV18, the J gene TRBJ2-3; the D gene is possibly TRBD2 (5 bases). The V gene's germline CDR1 is KGHSH and CDR2 LQKENI. This CDR3 is built from 16 residues. Trimming shortened V by 10 bases and J by 4 bases, and 24 bases separated the two germline ends. The CDR3 protein is CATSANAGLTPDTQYF. CDR3 DNA: TGTGCCACCTCCGCCAACGCGGGCCTCACTCCAGATACGCAGTATTTT.

J is TRBJ2-1 and V is TRBV7-3; maybe TRBD2 (6 bases). The CDR3 is 15 residues long. Germline V gene lookup returns CDR1 SGHTA and CDR2 FQGTGA. V gave up 2 bases and J gave up 4 bases, with 12 bases separating them. The CDR3 DNA follows: TGTGCCAGCAGCTTAGGGCTAGCGAGGTACAATGAGCAGTTCTTC. Its protein is CASSLGLARYNEQFF.

V usage is TRBV28 and J usage is TRBJ2-5, with TRBD1 identical over 9 bases. The DNA end is a closer match to TRBJ2-7, so the J assignment may be wrong. The CDR3 runs to 15 residues. Germline CDR1 reads MDHEN; CDR2 reads SYDVKM. The CDR3 region has the DNA TGTGCCAGCAGCACTCCGGGACAGGGATCTTACGAGCAGTACTTC. Amino acids: CASSTPGQGSYEQYF.

This clone was recorded a few times. V and J are TRBV13 and TRBJ2-1; 10 nucleotides agree with TRBD2. V lost 1 base, J lost 5 bases, and 8 bases stayed unmatched. The germline V gene encodes CDR1 PRHDT and CDR2 FYEKMQ (reference sequence). CDR3 length: 17 residues. CDR3 sequence reads: CASSLVPGLAANNEQFF. CDR3 DNA sequence: TGTGCCAGCAGCTTAGTCCCTGGACTAGCGGCTAACAATGAGCAGTTCTTC.

This chain links TRBV10-2 with TRBJ1-5, with 12 nucleotides matching TRBD1. The germline V gene has CDR1 WSHSY and CDR2 SAAADI. V lost 6 bases, J lost 5 bases, and 8 bases stayed unmatched. This CDR3 contains 16 residues. CDR3 sequence reads: CASRDSGTGGYQPQHF. The CDR3 region has the DNA TGCGCCAGCAGGGATTCCGGGACAGGGGGCTATCAGCCCCAGCATTTT.

This clone showed up just once. The chain has TRBV21-1 and TRBJ1-5; the D segment call TRBD1 is taken from the table without a DNA check. TRBV21-1 is flagged as a pseudogene. The CDR3 has 19 residues. The CDR3, as DNA: TGTGCCAGCAGCAAAAGGGGGGATACAGGGGTCTATAGCAATCAGCCCCAGCATTTT. Protein: CASSKRGDTGVYSNQPQHF.

V is TRBV6-6 and J is TRBJ1-2; D uncertain. CDR3 size: 11 residues. The V gene's germline CDR1 is MNHNY and CDR2 SVGAGI (reference sequence). Between the trimmed V and J ends, which lost 6 bases and 8 bases, there was a span of 10 bases. The DNA of the CDR3 is TGTGCCAGCAGCCCTTCTATAGGCTACACCTTC. This codes for CASSPSIGYTF.

The rearrangement links TRBV27 to TRBJ1-2; 9 nucleotides match TRBD1. The CDR3 totals 17 residues. CDR1 is MNHEY, CDR2 SMNVEV, per germline (reference sequence). V trimming: 4 bases; J trimming: 5 bases; junction bases outside the gene matches: 14. The CDR3 DNA is TGTGCCAGCAGTTCTCTTTACGTATCGGGACAGGGATATGGCTACACCTTC. It translates to CASSSLYVSGQGYGYTF.

This chain links TRBV6-1 with TRBJ2-7, with D maybe TRBD1 (5 bases). The CDR3 extends over 13 amino acids. CDR1 is MNHNS, CDR2 SASEGT, per germline. Trimming shortened V by 3 bases and J by 5 bases, and 11 bases separated the two germline ends. The DNA of the CDR3 is TGTGCCAGCAGTGACAGGGTGGTAGACGAGCAGTACTTC. Protein sequence: CASSDRVVDEQYF.

The rearrangement uses TRBV15 and TRBJ1-1; D not certain. This CDR3 is built from 14 residues. In germline, CDR1 is LNHNV, CDR2 YYDKDF (reference sequence). Trimming removed 0 bases at V and 1 base at J, with 6 bases between. The CDR3 protein is CATSRDRGNTEAFF. CDR3 DNA sequence: TGTGCCACCAGCAGAGATCGAGGGAACACTGAAGCTTTCTTT.

The chain has TRBV12-5 and TRBJ2-7, with 12 bases aligning to TRBD2. The CDR3 has 16 residues. The V segment lost 2 bases and the J segment 6 bases; nucleotides outside the gene matches: 8. Germline loops: CDR1 LGHNT, CDR2 FRNRAP. The CDR3 region is CASGLWLAGGVVEQYF. In DNA form, the CDR3 reads TGTGCTAGTGGTTTGTGGCTAGCGGGAGGGGTGGTCGAGCAGTACTTC.

This chain connects TRBV25-1 to TRBJ1-1; tentative D call: TRBD1 (6 bases). V lost 7 bases and J lost 0, with 18 bases in between. The CDR3 covers 16 residues. Germline CDR1 MGHDK, CDR2 SYGVNS. CDR3 in DNA: TGTGCCAGCACCTCATTACAGGGACCCCTGAACACTGAAGCTTTCTTT. Protein: CASTSLQGPLNTEAFF.

V and J are TRBV18 and TRBJ1-2, with a tentative D call TRBD1 (6 bases). With 3 bases removed from V and 4 bases from J, the gap between germline ends came to 9 bases. Germline V CDR1 and CDR2: KGHSH, LQKENI. The CDR3 spans 13 residues. CDR3 sequence: CASSPMDSYGYTF. CDR3 in DNA: TGTGCCAGCTCACCCATGGACAGCTATGGCTACACCTTC. The variable domain in full, completed from reference TRBV18 and TRBJ1-2, reads NAGVMQNPRHLVRRRGQEARLRCSPMKGHSHVYWYRQLPEEGLKFMVYLQKENIIDESGMPKERFSAEFPKEGPSILRIQQVVRGDSAAYFCASSPMDSYGYTFGSGTRLTVV.

The chain joins TRBV5-1 to TRBJ1-1, with TRBD1 matching 7 bases. Germline trimming cut 4 bases from V and 3 bases from J; bases unmatched to any gene: 0. CDR3 length equals 12 residues. Germline CDR1 SGHRS, CDR2 YFSETQ. The CDR3 loop reads CASSTGDTEAFF. In DNA, the CDR3 is TGCGCCAGCAGCACAGGGGACACTGAAGCTTTCTTT. Complete variable domain (other parts from reference TRBV5-1 and TRBJ1-1): KAGVTQTPRYLIKTRGQQVTLSCSPISGHRSVSWYQQTPGQGLQFLFEYFSETQRNKGNFPGRFSGRQFSNSRSEMNVSTLELGDSALYLCASSTGDTEAFFGQGTRLTVV.

This rearrangement joins TRBV13 to TRBJ2-7, with 8 bases aligning to TRBD1. Losses at the gene ends were 5 bases for V and 4 bases for J; bases not matched to a gene: 10. Germline-derived CDR1 and CDR2 are PRHDT and FYEKMQ (reference sequence). The CDR3 totals 15 residues. Here the CDR3 reads CASSNRGQGYYEQYF. The CDR3 bases are TGTGCCAGCAGCAATCGCGGACAGGGTTATTACGAGCAGTACTTC.

This clone was recorded a few times. CDR3 bases: TGTGCCAGCAGCCCCCGGGCAGGGCCTATCACCGGGGAGCTGTTTTTT. It encodes CASSPRAGPITGELFF. The chain links TRBV27 to TRBJ2-2; TRBD1 is a possible D gene (5 bases). Germline values: CDR1 MNHEY, CDR2 SMNVEV (reference sequence). V was cut by 6 bases and J by 4 bases, with 18 bases left in between. This CDR3 contains 16 residues.